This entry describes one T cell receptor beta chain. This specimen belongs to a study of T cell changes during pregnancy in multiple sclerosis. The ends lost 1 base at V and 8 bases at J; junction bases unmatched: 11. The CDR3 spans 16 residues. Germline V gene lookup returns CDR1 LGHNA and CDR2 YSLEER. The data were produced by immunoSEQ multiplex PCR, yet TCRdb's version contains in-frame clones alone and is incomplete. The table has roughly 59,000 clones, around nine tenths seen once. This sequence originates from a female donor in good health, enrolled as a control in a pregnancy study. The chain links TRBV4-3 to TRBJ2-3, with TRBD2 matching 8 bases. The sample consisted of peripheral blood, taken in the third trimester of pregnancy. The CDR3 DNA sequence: TGCGCCAGCAGCCAAGGTCTAGGGCGGGGGGCGGCTACGCAGTATTTT. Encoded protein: CASSQGLGRGAATQYF.